This TCR beta chain was sequenced for a study of cytomegalovirus exposure and HLA in healthy donors (dated by TCRdb to about 2017). Broadly, across the study: According to an earlier analysis of 450 to 650 of the donors, about 170 million T cells yielded roughly 110 million unique TCR beta sequences and 276 Gb of sequence data. Approximately 300 gigabases of sequencing data and about 92 million unique TCR sequences made up an early release that covered some 640 HLA-typed donors. Of the roughly 400 genotyped donors, about 84% fell in the genetic ancestry cluster associated with self-reported Caucasian donors. The aim of the study was to test whether cataloging public T cell receptors could identify signatures of past pathogen exposure. The study profiled the T cell repertoires of 550 to 700 subjects by immunosequencing and related them to cytomegalovirus serostatus. Along with the approximately 700-subject first cohort, a separate validation cohort of around 110 different subjects was used. To predict cytomegalovirus infection status, the study brought together high-throughput TCR immunosequencing, statistical association of individual TCRs with disease status, and machine learning. In a later analysis, previously published TCR beta repertoires from some 640 donors were re-analyzed and high-resolution HLA genotyping was added so that TCR occurrence patterns could be studied. In the later analysis, no new phenotypic data were used to find candidate immune exposures; instead, reliance was placed on TCR beta sequences and their occurrence across donors. In an earlier analysis of 550 to 700 of the donors, high-throughput TCR beta sequencing was used to judge whether each TCR beta V gene segment behaved as functional or pseudogenic. Donor age, sex, ethnicity and CMV serostatus were compiled alongside the repertoire data. Genome-wide SNP genotypes for about three fifths of the roughly 670 donors were used in a later genetic analysis, which treated that subset as a discovery cohort. Every repertoire in the discovery cohort had been generated on one and the same sequencing platform. Class I and class II HLA loci were covered by the typing at four-digit resolution. Typing coverage differed by locus: A, B, C, DRB1 and DQB1 were typed in about 629-640 donors, DQA1 in roughly 510, DPA1 in 606, and DPB1 in just under 480. Roughly 5 DR-DQ haplotypes were handled as single units for association and clustering because linkage in the cohort was strong. Among around 400 genotyped donors of the cohort, an average of approximately 250,000 unique TCR beta nucleotide sequences were sequenced per donor, roughly a sixth of them non-productive. Beyond this particular receptor, the publication reports: In a later analysis, several top co-occurrence clusters were reported to appear linked to parvovirus B19, influenza, CMV and Epstein-Barr virus. In the study, some 160 TCR beta chains were listed as associated with cytomegalovirus. A group of highly shared sequence variants was considered likely to be a technical artifact of the sequencing pipeline. The authors suggested that the approach could potentially be generalized to other disease states and immunological phenotypes. In vitro tests confirmed that a few of the cytomegalovirus-associated TCR beta chains recognize cytomegalovirus antigens. In a later analysis, 16,951 TCR beta sequences were associated with specific HLA alleles at a false discovery rate of 0.05. The classifier was reported to diagnose cytomegalovirus status with high specificity and sensitivity in both the original cohort and the validation cohort. In a later analysis, HLA-associated TCR beta chains showed more clonal expansion and lower generation probabilities than non-associated chains that were equally common. Assigning TCR associations to individual alleles was difficult when HLA alleles, especially DR and DQ, strongly co-occurred. A further reported finding was that TCR beta sequences accurately predicted the HLA-A and HLA-B alleles for most subjects in the first cohort. While some public TCRs were present in many individuals, most TCR sequences turned up only very rarely across donors. Most CMV-associated TCR beta chains appeared to be HLA-restricted in a later analysis, and the HLA associations seemed to be driven largely by CMV exposure. In an earlier analysis of around 600 of the donors, most TCR beta V segments were observed in productive rearrangements about 87% or about 30% of the time, broadly matching IMGT annotations. Sequencing depth was assumed to be roughly uniform across donors in the presence/absence analyses, though that assumption may not hold. Compared with the approximately 700-donor mean, donors in an Asian-associated ancestry cluster had fewer N-insertions in productive TCRs, according to a later genetic analysis. Linkage disequilibrium might explain the correlated functional status among segregating V segments, but an unknown experimental factor could not be ruled out. The only immune exposure information available for the cohort was CMV serostatus. In this cohort, only TCR beta chains were sequenced, and detectable features were limited by the absence of alpha or paired-chain data. V-gene and J-gene trimming of TCR beta chains was associated with a missense DCLRE1C variant in a later genetic analysis, and the association was replicated in an independent cohort. The earlier analysis of about 600 of the donors excluded some 16 rarely observed V segments, including chromosome 9 orphons, because counts were too low. In a later analysis, TCR association rates were found to vary across HLA loci, with the most associated TCRs seen for DRB1 alleles and the fewest for HLA-C alleles. Because HLA typing was missing for some donors at each locus, association tests included only the typed subset.

The cohort comprised hundreds of healthy bone marrow donors. All cohort members were sampled while nominally healthy, although unrecorded immune exposures were likely present. The donor tested CMV seropositive and was one of the 289 seropositive cohort members. A peripheral blood sample was provided by each donor, and peripheral blood mononuclear cells were used for TCR beta sequencing. The Qiagen DNeasy Blood Extraction Kit was used to extract genomic DNA from the blood cell samples. Of note for this clone: Its antigen is unknown. Per-base qualities were not stored, and no clone one base away is much larger.

The library was prepared using the immunoSEQ multiplex PCR assay. For the multiplex PCR, a mixture combining 60 forward primers for TCR Vbeta segments and 13 reverse primers for TCR Jbeta segments was used. A multiplex PCR assay on genomic DNA amplified the CDR3 region of rearranged TCR beta genes. The Illumina HiSeq System was used to sequence the amplified TCR beta libraries as 87-base-pair reads. Per the authors' processing: A later analysis tallied 75 million to 95 million unique TCR beta chains across the 660 or so repertoires, and some 10 million of those chains were shared by two or more donors. To remove PCR and sequencing errors, raw reads were error-corrected and collapsed into unique sequences using a nearest-neighbor algorithm that merged closely related sequences. CDR3 sequences were aligned to IMGT reference sequences to assign V, D and J gene segments. For a sequence to be retained, at least a six-nucleotide match to both a V gene segment and a J gene segment was required. Rearrangements were called productive when the CDR3 lacked stop codons and stayed in frame with V and J; all others were non-productive. Following IMGT convention, CDR3 was defined as the stretch from the second conserved V-encoded cysteine to the conserved J-encoded phenylalanine. Sequences without an unambiguous match to a single V gene segment were excluded from the earlier analysis of approximately 600 of the donors. In an earlier analysis of some 590 of the donors, a V segment was called functional when productive rearrangements were above 56.7%, and segregating when the standard deviation between donors exceeded 5%. A statistical classification framework was built to diagnose cytomegalovirus status from the catalog of TCR beta chain sequences. V and J gene assignment, in a later analysis, came from comparing TCR nucleotide sequences with IMGT/GENE-DB human TR gene sequences. The TCRdist pipeline was used in a later analysis to assign CDR3 sequences and most-parsimonious VDJ recombination scenarios. In a later analysis, every TCR beta chain was defined by the combination of its CDR3 amino acid sequence and its V-gene family, and reads without a unique V-gene family were dropped. In a later analysis, around 600 highly shared, low-generation-probability nucleotide sequences were removed to address suspected cross-contamination and a sequencing artifact. In a later analysis, a clonal expansion index was calculated for each public chain from normalized within-repertoire ranks of inferred template counts. A later analysis computed generation probabilities with a VDJ recombination model fitted to out-of-frame rearrangements, and checked the results against IGoR. In a later analysis, hypergeometric tests were used to score TCR-TCR, TCR-HLA and TCR-CMV co-occurrence, with a repertoire-size bias correction applied to TCR pairs. To estimate false discovery rates, a later analysis permuted the HLA or CMV assignments 20 times. In a later analysis, co-occurring TCRs were grouped using DBSCAN, and TCRdist sequence similarity was added for clustering within HLA-allele-positive subsets. Co-occurrence clustering excluded repertoires with fewer than 30,000 or more than 120,000 public chains, plus five with anomalous nucleotide sharing. TCRdb stores this immuneACCESS table with in-frame sequences only. Part of the clones is absent; in the studies checked, under half of the shortfall reflects unresolved V genes, and no reason is known for the rest. The V and J calls and clone size were taken over from that table, and D and trimming were inferred from the DNA. Within this sample are approximately 120,000 clones, with over 65% of them counted one time only. Clones ranked in the top ten supply about 11% of the sample.

The sequence derives from a man in his thirties or forties in good health and CMV-seropositive. The sequenced sample consisted of PBMCs.

The DNA sequence reads TGCGCCAGCAGCCCCACGGACAGGGTGTATGGCTACACCTTC. Its translation is CASSPTDRVYGYTF. The chain uses TRBV5-1 and TRBJ1-2; TRBD1 fits 8 bases in the junction. The CDR3 contains 14 residues, cysteine and phenylalanine counted. Just CDR3 DNA is preserved here, 42 bases in frame from base 1. V ends up 4 bases short and J 5 bases short, with an unmatched junction base count of 7. Looking up the germline V gene yields CDR1 SGHRS and CDR2 YFSETQ.